Listed below are T cell receptor beta chains from one sample, sequenced in a study of T cells in localized non-small cell lung cancer. Sequencing was performed with immunoSEQ multiplex PCR; in TCRdb, only in-frame clones are kept and a portion is missing. Of approximately 24,000 clones listed, under 95% are singletons. This specimen was peripheral blood, taken before any cancer treatment. The source is a female donor over 55 with stage II squamous cell lung carcinoma. The CDR3 runs from the conserved cysteine through the conserved F or W. D genes are given only for firm matches. Only some rows state a clone size, as once, few, many or a class for expanded clones.

CDR3 length: 16
J gene: TRBJ1-2
V gene: TRBV18
clone size: .
D gene: .
CDR3 DNA: TGTGCCAGCTCAGGAACCACCGGCAGGAACCTCTATGGCTACACCTTC
CDR3 protein: CASSGTTGRNLYGYTF

CDR3 length: 14
J gene: TRBJ1-1
V gene: TRBV11-2
clone size: .
D gene: .
CDR3 DNA: TGTGCCAGCAGCTTTTGGACACCGCCAGCTGAAGCTTTCTTT
CDR3 protein: CASSFWTPPAEAFF

CDR3 length: 13
J gene: TRBJ2-1
V gene: TRBV14
clone size: .
D gene: TRBD2
CDR3 DNA: TGTGCCAGCAGCCGGACTAGCAGGAATGAGCAGTTCTTC
CDR3 protein: CASSRTSRNEQFF

CDR3 length: 15
J gene: TRBJ1-6
V gene: TRBV5-4
clone size: .
D gene: .
CDR3 DNA: TGTGCCAGCAGCTTGAGGGGGGGCTATAATTCACCCCTCCACTTT
CDR3 protein: CASSLRGGYNSPLHF

CDR3 length: 12
J gene: TRBJ1-1
V gene: TRBV18
clone size: .
D gene: TRBD1
CDR3 DNA: TGTGCCAGCTCAAGACAGGGGGCTGAAGCTTTCTTT
CDR3 protein: CASSRQGAEAFF

CDR3 length: 15
J gene: TRBJ1-5
V gene: TRBV6-5
clone size: .
D gene: TRBD1
CDR3 DNA: TGTGCCAGCACCCCACTGGCAGGGGGTAGTCAGCCCCAGCATTTT
CDR3 protein: CASTPLAGGSQPQHF

CDR3 length: 14
J gene: TRBJ2-1
V gene: TRBV15
clone size: .
D gene: .
CDR3 DNA: TGTGCCACCAGCAGAGATGGAGGGAGGAATGAGCAGTTCTTC
CDR3 protein: CATSRDGGRNEQFF

CDR3 length: 18
J gene: TRBJ1-6
V gene: TRBV19
clone size: .
D gene: TRBD1
CDR3 DNA: TGTGCCAGTAGTACGGGACAGGGGTCCAGCTCCTATAATTCACCCCTCCACTTT
CDR3 protein: CASSTGQGSSSYNSPLHF

CDR3 length: 12
J gene: TRBJ2-5
V gene: TRBV6-9
clone size: once
D gene: .
CDR3 DNA: TGTGCCAGCAGTTATTGGTTGGGGACCCAGTACTTC
CDR3 protein: CASSYWLGTQYF

CDR3 length: 17
J gene: TRBJ1-2
V gene: TRBV4-3
clone size: .
D gene: .
CDR3 DNA: TGCGCCAGCAGCCAAGCGCCTGGGGGGGGCTCCTATTATGGCTACACCTTC
CDR3 protein: CASSQAPGGGSYYGYTF

CDR3 length: 14
J gene: TRBJ2-7
V gene: TRBV27
clone size: .
D gene: .
CDR3 DNA: TGTGCCAGCAGTTTACTGGACAGATTCTACGAGCAGTACTTC
CDR3 protein: CASSLLDRFYEQYF

CDR3 length: 12
J gene: TRBJ2-3
V gene: TRBV5-4
clone size: .
D gene: .
CDR3 DNA: TGTGCCAGCAGCCTCAGCACAGATACGCAGTATTTT
CDR3 protein: CASSLSTDTQYF

CDR3 length: 19
J gene: TRBJ1-1
V gene: TRBV18
clone size: .
D gene: .
CDR3 DNA: TGTGCCAGCTCACCAGTTACGACGGAAAAGGGGCGGGTGAACACTGAAGCTTTCTTT
CDR3 protein: CASSPVTTEKGRVNTEAFF

CDR3 length: 16
J gene: TRBJ2-2
V gene: TRBV11-3
clone size: .
D gene: .
CDR3 DNA: TGTGCCAGCAGCCGGGAATCGACACTAAACACCGGGGAGCTGTTTTTT
CDR3 protein: CASSRESTLNTGELFF

CDR3 length: 17
J gene: TRBJ2-1
V gene: TRBV11-2
clone size: few
D gene: .
CDR3 DNA: TGTGCCAGCAGCTTATTTTCTGGGATGAACCTTTACAATGAGCAGTTCTTC
CDR3 protein: CASSLFSGMNLYNEQFF

CDR3 length: 15
J gene: TRBJ2-5
V gene: TRBV27
clone size: once
D gene: TRBD2
CDR3 DNA: TGTGCCAGCAGTCCATCCGGGACTAGCGGGACTCCCCAGTACTTC
CDR3 protein: CASSPSGTSGTPQYF

CDR3 length: 15
J gene: TRBJ1-4
V gene: TRBV19
clone size: .
D gene: .
CDR3 DNA: TGTGCCAGTAGTATAGTTACAGGGTTTGGTGAAAAACTGTTTTTT
CDR3 protein: CASSIVTGFGEKLFF

CDR3 length: 16
J gene: TRBJ2-1
V gene: TRBV15
clone size: .
D gene: .
CDR3 DNA: TGTGCCACCAGCAGAGTCGCGGAGGTCTCCTACAATGAGCAGTTCTTC
CDR3 protein: CATSRVAEVSYNEQFF

CDR3 length: 15
J gene: TRBJ1-6
V gene: TRBV30
clone size: .
D gene: .
CDR3 DNA: TGTGCCTGGGCTGGGGGGAGGGGAGTGGGATCACCCCTCCACTTT
CDR3 protein: CAWAGGRGVGSPLHF

CDR3 length: 17
J gene: TRBJ2-7
V gene: TRBV28
clone size: .
D gene: .
CDR3 DNA: TGTGCCAGCAGTTTCATTGGCGGCGCTGGGGAAACCTACGAGCAGTACTTC
CDR3 protein: CASSFIGGAGETYEQYF

CDR3 length: 15
J gene: TRBJ1-5
V gene: TRBV30
clone size: .
D gene: .
CDR3 DNA: TGTGCCTGGAGTGTTGGCGGATATAGCAATCAGCCCCAGCATTTT
CDR3 protein: CAWSVGGYSNQPQHF

CDR3 length: 14
J gene: TRBJ2-5
V gene: TRBV2
clone size: .
D gene: .
CDR3 DNA: TGTGCCAGCAGTCGCACAGAGGGTCGAGAGACCCAGTACTTC
CDR3 protein: CASSRTEGRETQYF

CDR3 length: 11
J gene: TRBJ1-2
V gene: TRBV29-1
clone size: .
D gene: .
CDR3 DNA: TGCAGCGTGTTGGCGAGCTATGGCTACACCTTC
CDR3 protein: CSVLASYGYTF

CDR3 length: 12
J gene: TRBJ1-2
V gene: TRBV28
clone size: .
D gene: .
CDR3 DNA: TGTGCCAGCAGTACAGCTAACTATGGCTACACCTTC
CDR3 protein: CASSTANYGYTF

CDR3 length: 13
J gene: TRBJ1-2
V gene: TRBV10-3
clone size: .
D gene: .
CDR3 DNA: TGTGCCATCAGGGACGGTCGATTCTATGGCTACACCTTC
CDR3 protein: CAIRDGRFYGYTF

CDR3 length: 16
J gene: TRBJ2-1
V gene: TRBV7-3
clone size: few
D gene: TRBD2
CDR3 DNA: TGTGCCAGCAGCCCCGGGGCGGGAGGGCCCTACAATGAGCAGTTCTTC
CDR3 protein: CASSPGAGGPYNEQFF

CDR3 length: 15
J gene: TRBJ1-1
V gene: TRBV10-3
clone size: once
D gene: .
CDR3 DNA: TGTGCCATCAGTGAGTATTTCGGGACATTGCCTGAAGCTTTCTTT
CDR3 protein: CAISEYFGTLPEAFF

CDR3 length: 17
J gene: TRBJ2-5
V gene: TRBV4-1
clone size: .
D gene: TRBD1
CDR3 DNA: TGCGCCAGCAGCCGACGCCCGGACAGGGTTGCCCAAGAGACCCAGTACTTC
CDR3 protein: CASSRRPDRVAQETQYF

CDR3 length: 14
J gene: TRBJ2-2
V gene: TRBV5-6
clone size: .
D gene: .
CDR3 DNA: TGTGCCAGCAGCTTGGCCGCGGGAAGGGGGGAGCTGTTTTTT
CDR3 protein: CASSLAAGRGELFF

CDR3 length: 14
J gene: TRBJ1-1
V gene: TRBV7-9
clone size: .
D gene: .
CDR3 DNA: TGTGCCAGCAGCTTGCGGGGGGACAACACTGAAGCTTTCTTT
CDR3 protein: CASSLRGDNTEAFF

CDR3 length: 15
J gene: TRBJ2-6
V gene: TRBV5-4
clone size: .
D gene: .
CDR3 DNA: TGTGCCAGCAGCTTGGCAGGGATGGAGGCCAACGTCCTGACTTTC
CDR3 protein: CASSLAGMEANVLTF

CDR3 length: 16
J gene: TRBJ2-7
V gene: TRBV4-2
clone size: once
D gene: TRBD2
CDR3 DNA: TGTGCCAGCAGCCAAGATAGAGGGAGGGCTACCTACGAGCAGTACTTC
CDR3 protein: CASSQDRGRATYEQYF

CDR3 length: 17
J gene: TRBJ2-7
V gene: TRBV28
clone size: .
D gene: TRBD1
CDR3 DNA: TGTGCCAGCAGTTTCCCCTCGAGGACGGACAGGGTCCGCGAGCAGTACTTC
CDR3 protein: CASSFPSRTDRVREQYF

CDR3 length: 15
J gene: TRBJ2-6
V gene: TRBV10-2
clone size: .
D gene: .
CDR3 DNA: TGCGCCAGCAATAGTGGAAAGTCTGGGGCCAACGTCCTGACTTTC
CDR3 protein: CASNSGKSGANVLTF

CDR3 length: 12
J gene: TRBJ1-2
V gene: TRBV2
clone size: .
D gene: .
CDR3 DNA: TGTGCCAGGGGGGGGAACAACTATGGCTACACCTTC
CDR3 protein: CARGGNNYGYTF

CDR3 length: 15
J gene: TRBJ2-7
V gene: TRBV5-4
clone size: few
D gene: TRBD1
CDR3 DNA: TGTGCCAGCAGCTCCGACAGGGGGCACCTCTACGAGCAGTACTTC
CDR3 protein: CASSSDRGHLYEQYF

CDR3 length: 16
J gene: TRBJ2-1
V gene: TRBV4-2
clone size: .
D gene: .
CDR3 DNA: TGTGCCAGCAGCCAAGTCGGGGGCCCCACCTACAATGAGCAGTTCTTC
CDR3 protein: CASSQVGGPTYNEQFF

CDR3 length: 15
J gene: TRBJ1-1
V gene: TRBV7-9
clone size: .
D gene: .
CDR3 DNA: TGTGCCAGCAGCTCCTCCCGACAGTCTAATACTGAAGCTTTCTTT
CDR3 protein: CASSSSRQSNTEAFF

CDR3 length: 16
J gene: TRBJ1-2
V gene: TRBV9
clone size: .
D gene: .
CDR3 DNA: TGTGCCAGCAGCGTAGACCCGACGGGGGGTGAAAGTGGCTACACCTTC
CDR3 protein: CASSVDPTGGESGYTF

CDR3 length: 15
J gene: TRBJ2-2
V gene: TRBV5-1
clone size: .
D gene: .
CDR3 DNA: TGCGCCAGCAGCTTGGATCCGAGTACAACCGGGGAGCTGTTTTTT
CDR3 protein: CASSLDPSTTGELFF

CDR3 length: 16
J gene: TRBJ1-1
V gene: TRBV19
clone size: .
D gene: .
CDR3 DNA: TGTGCCAGTAGTCGTAAAGGTACGTCAGTGAACACTGAAGCTTTCTTT
CDR3 protein: CASSRKGTSVNTEAFF

CDR3 length: 14
J gene: TRBJ1-3
V gene: TRBV7-9
clone size: .
D gene: .
CDR3 DNA: TGTGCCAGCAGCTTACTGGGTTCTGGAAACACCATATATTTT
CDR3 protein: CASSLLGSGNTIYF

CDR3 length: 12
J gene: TRBJ1-3
V gene: TRBV5-5
clone size: .
D gene: .
CDR3 DNA: TGTGCCAGCAGCTTGTCTGGAAACACCATATATTTT
CDR3 protein: CASSLSGNTIYF

CDR3 length: 13
J gene: TRBJ2-7
V gene: TRBV7-2
clone size: once
D gene: TRBD1
CDR3 DNA: TGTGCCAGCAGCCTGGACAGGGCGGTACAGCAGTACTTC
CDR3 protein: CASSLDRAVQQYF

CDR3 length: 14
J gene: TRBJ2-7
V gene: TRBV10-2
clone size: once
D gene: TRBD2
CDR3 DNA: TGCGCCAGCAGTTTACTAGCGGCCGACTACGAGCAGTACTTC
CDR3 protein: CASSLLAADYEQYF